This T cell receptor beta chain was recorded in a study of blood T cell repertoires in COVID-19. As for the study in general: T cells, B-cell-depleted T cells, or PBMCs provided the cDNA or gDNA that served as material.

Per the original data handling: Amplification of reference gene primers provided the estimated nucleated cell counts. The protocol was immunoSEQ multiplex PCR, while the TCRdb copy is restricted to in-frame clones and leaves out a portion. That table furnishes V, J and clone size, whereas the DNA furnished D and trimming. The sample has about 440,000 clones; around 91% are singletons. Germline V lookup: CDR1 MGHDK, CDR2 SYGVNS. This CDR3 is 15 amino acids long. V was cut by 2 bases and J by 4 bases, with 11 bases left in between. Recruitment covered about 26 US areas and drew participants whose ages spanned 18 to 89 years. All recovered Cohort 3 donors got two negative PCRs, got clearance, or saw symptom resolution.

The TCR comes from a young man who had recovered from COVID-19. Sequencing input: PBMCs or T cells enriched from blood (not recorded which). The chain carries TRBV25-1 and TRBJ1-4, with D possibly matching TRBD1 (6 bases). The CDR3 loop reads CASSEGTRFNEKLFF. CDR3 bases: TGTGCCAGCAGTGAAGGGACAAGATTTAATGAAAAACTGTTTTTT. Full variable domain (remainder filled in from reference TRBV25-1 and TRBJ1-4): EADIYQTPRYLVIGTGKKITLECSQTMGHDKMYWYQQDPGMELHLIHYSYGVNSTEKGDLSSESTVSRIRTEHFPLTLESARPSHTSQYLCASSEGTRFNEKLFFGSGTQLSVL.